The 27 T cell receptor beta chains in this list originate from one sample, sequenced in a study of CD8 T cells in Susac syndrome. About 0.5 to 1 ug RNA was reverse transcribed with random hexamers. TCRdb reprocessed the immunoSEQ multiplex PCR reads with MiXCR, giving one entry per CDR3 protein. Here the sample spans about 200,000 distinct CDR3 sequences, 90% to 95% being singletons. The specimen sequenced was CD4+ T cells from PBMCs. The receptors shown here come from a human donor in good health.

V gene TRBV4-3 combines with J gene TRBJ2-5; 11 nucleotides align to TRBD2. With 3 bases clipped from V and 5 bases from J, the junction kept 8 bases outside the gene matches. The CDR3 covers 16 residues. Germline CDR1 is LGHNA and CDR2 is YSLEER. CDR3 nucleotides: TGCGCCAGCAGCCAGGAAGTAGCGGGGGGGCGTGAGACCCAGTACTTC. It yields the protein CASSQEVAGGRETQYF.

The chain carries TRBV28 and TRBJ2-4; 7 nucleotides match TRBD2. The germline V gene encodes CDR1 MDHEN and CDR2 SYDVKM. With V trimmed by 5 bases and J by 5 bases, 6 bases remained unmatched. The CDR3 is 14 amino acids. CDR3 protein: CASSGTTVENIQYF. The CDR3 region has the DNA TGTGCCAGCAGTGGGACTACGGTCGAAAACATTCAGTACTTC.

The chain employs TRBV2 and TRBJ2-5; D unclear. The CDR3 has 15 residues. The V end was cut by 6 bases, the J end by 5 bases, with 19 bases between. The germline V gene encodes CDR1 SNHLY and CDR2 FYNNEI. This CDR3 is CASSENDIVGETQYF. Here the CDR3 DNA reads TGTGCCAGCAGCGAAAACGATATAGTTGGTGAGACCCAGTACTTC.

The rearrangement joins TRBV29-1 to TRBJ1-2; no clear D gene. The CDR3 covers 12 residues. Trimming removed 4 bases at V and 4 bases at J, with 10 bases between. Germline V CDR1 and CDR2: SQVTM, ANQGSEA. This chain's CDR3 is CSVGTVTYGYTF. CDR3 nucleotides: TGCAGCGTTGGTACGGTTACCTATGGCTACACCTTC.

DNA for the CDR3: TGTGCCAGCAACTACCAGGGACTAGCGGGAGGCTCCTACAATGAGCAGTTCTTC. Translating it yields CASNYQGLAGGSYNEQFF. The rearrangement links TRBV6-1 to TRBJ2-1; 15 bases fit TRBD2. Germline assignment: CDR1 MNHNS and CDR2 SASEGT. CDR3 length: 18 residues. The trim removed 7 bases at V and 0 bases at J, leaving 7 bases unmatched.

As DNA, the CDR3 is TGTGCCAGCAGCGGTAGCACTGAAGCTTTCTTT. The encoded protein is CASSGSTEAFF. The chain couples TRBV3-1 to TRBJ1-1; D is unclear. The CDR3 contains 11 residues. The V end lost 5 bases, the J end lost 4 bases, and 5 bases lay between the germline ends. The germline V gene has CDR1 LGHDT and CDR2 YNNKEL (reference sequence).

The rearrangement joins TRBV27 to TRBJ2-7, with 7 bases lining up with TRBD2. The CDR3 sequence is 15 residues long. Germline V gene lookup returns CDR1 MNHEY and CDR2 SMNVEV (reference sequence). Trimming took 2 bases from V and 3 from J; bases not matched to a gene: 7. CDR3 in amino acids: CASSLRGGRIYEQYV. The CDR3, as DNA: TGTGCCAGCAGTTTAAGGGGCGGGAGAATCTACGAGCAGTACGTC.

This rearrangement joins TRBV20-1 to TRBJ1-5; D unclear. The length of the CDR3 is 13 residues. V was cut by 6 bases and J by 5 bases, with 14 bases left in between. Germline lookup yields CDR1 DFQATT and CDR2 SNEGSKA (reference sequence). This chain's CDR3 is CSAVGGVDQPQHF. The CDR3 DNA sequence: TGCAGTGCCGTAGGCGGCGTGGATCAGCCCCAGCATTTT.

This chain uses TRBV20-1 with TRBJ2-7; 8 nucleotides align to TRBD2. From germline, CDR1 is DFQATT and CDR2 SNEGSKA (reference sequence). Losses at the gene ends were 6 bases for V and 0 bases for J; bases not matched to a gene: 13. CDR3 size: 16 residues. The CDR3 loop is CSATLGGGGASYEQYF. CDR3 in DNA: TGCAGTGCAACCCTCGGGGGGGGAGGGGCCTCCTACGAGCAGTACTTC.

This chain links TRBV29-1 with TRBJ1-2, with a tentative D call TRBD1 (5 bases). V shed 7 bases and J shed 7 bases, with 16 bases lying between them. This CDR3 is built from 12 residues. Germline CDR1 and CDR2: SQVTM and ANQGSEA. This CDR3 reads CSAGGGAVGYTF. The CDR3 DNA follows: TGCAGCGCTGGGGGAGGGGCAGTTGGCTACACCTTC.

The rearrangement joins TRBV29-1 to TRBJ1-4; D gene unclear. Per the germline V gene, CDR1 is SQVTM and CDR2 is ANQGSEA. The germline V and J ends were trimmed by 4 bases and 5 bases, with 11 bases remaining between them. The CDR3 loop spans 13 amino acids. In nucleotides, the CDR3 is TGCAGCGTTGGGACCCCAGCGAATGAAAAACTGTTTTTT. Amino acids: CSVGTPANEKLFF.

The chain is built from TRBV9 and TRBJ1-2; 7 nucleotides match TRBD1. CDR1 is SGDLS and CDR2 is YYNGEE in the germline V gene. The J segment lost 2 bases and the V segment lost 4 bases, leaving 8 bases of the junction unmatched. This CDR3 is built from 15 residues. CDR3 nucleotide sequence: TGTGCCAGCAGCCCCCGTGTAGGGGGCAACTATGGCTACACCTTC. This gives the protein CASSPRVGGNYGYTF.

The chain couples TRBV4-3 to TRBJ2-7; no clear D. Germline V lookup: CDR1 LGHNA, CDR2 YSLEER. The germline V and J ends were trimmed by 1 base and 1 base, with 5 bases remaining between them. The CDR3 sequence is 13 residues long. CDR3 residues: CASSQVFSYEQYF. CDR3 DNA: TGCGCCAGCAGCCAAGTCTTTTCCTACGAGCAGTACTTC.

This clonotype is a singleton in its sample. The rearrangement links TRBV20-1 to TRBJ1-1; 10 nucleotides match TRBD1. The CDR3 runs 15 residues. V lost 6 bases and J lost 1; bases outside the gene matches: 8. Germline V gene data show CDR1 as DFQATT and CDR2 as SNEGSKA (reference sequence). CDR3 nucleotides: TGCAGTGCGAGTGACAGGGGGCGTTGGAACACTGAAGCTTTCTTT. Its protein is CSASDRGRWNTEAFF.

The CDR3 spells CASSWRVGTASASEQYV. The CDR3 DNA is TGTGCCAGCAGTTGGCGAGTAGGTACCGCAAGCGCCTCCGAGCAGTACGTC. This chain uses TRBV12-3 or TRBV12-4 with TRBJ2-7; D is uncertain. Trimming cost V 4 bases and J 6 bases, with 25 bases left between them. This CDR3 spans 17 amino acids.

The J gene is TRBJ2-3, the V gene TRBV6-2 or TRBV6-3; no definite D call. The CDR3 is made up of 12 amino acids. From germline, CDR1 is MNHEY and CDR2 SVGEGT. Trimming took 7 bases from V and 2 from J, leaving 7 bases between them. CDR3 coding DNA: TGTGCCAGCAAGGACCCCACAGATACGCAGTATTTT. Translating it yields CASKDPTDTQYF.

This sequence joins TRBV6-5 and TRBJ2-3; unclear D gene. V lost 4 bases and J lost 9, with 17 bases in between. The CDR3 has 14 residues. Per the germline V gene, CDR1 is MNHEY and CDR2 is SVGAGI. The CDR3 sequence: CASSSEGFLRTQYF. For the CDR3, the DNA is TGTGCCAGCAGTTCCGAAGGATTCCTAAGGACGCAGTATTTT.

The CDR3 coding sequence is TGTGCCAGTAGTATAGGCTGGCGGAATGAGCAGTTCTTC. It specifies CASSIGWRNEQFF. This chain uses TRBV19 with TRBJ2-1; D is uncertain. V lost 1 base and J lost 7, with 8 bases in between. The CDR3 has 13 residues. The germline gives CDR1 LNHDA, CDR2 SQIVND (reference sequence).

The chain is built from TRBV29-1 and TRBJ1-5, with D possibly TRBD1 on 5 matching bases. The CDR3 spans 13 residues. Germline V lookup: CDR1 SQVTM, CDR2 ANQGSEA. V was clipped by 1 base and J by 6 bases, with 10 bases between them. DNA of the CDR3: TGCAGCGTTGAAGTGACAGATGGTCAGCCCCAGCATTTT. Translated, it gives CSVEVTDGQPQHF.

The chain links TRBV29-1 to TRBJ2-7, with D maybe TRBD1 (6 bases). The CDR3 length is 12 residues. In germline, CDR1 is SQVTM, CDR2 ANQGSEA. Trimming removed 4 bases from V and 5 bases from J, with 12 bases in between. CDR3 in DNA: TGCAGCGTTGGGCAGGGGCGGGACGAGCAGTACGTC. Translation gives CSVGQGRDEQYV.

This clonotype was recorded only once. V is TRBV25-1 and J is TRBJ2-7; the D is unclear. Germline V lookup: CDR1 MGHDK, CDR2 SYGVNS. The CDR3 runs to 13 residues. Trimming pared 3 bases from V and 0 bases from J, leaving 6 bases between. CDR3 sequence reads: CASSDAISYEQYV. CDR3 DNA: TGTGCCAGCAGTGATGCCATCTCCTACGAGCAGTACGTC.

V gene TRBV3-1 combines with J gene TRBJ1-3; TRBD1 is a possible D gene (6 bases). Trimming removed 7 bases from V and 0 bases from J, with 10 bases in between. The CDR3 contains 14 residues. Germline V gene lookup returns CDR1 LGHDT and CDR2 YNNKEL (reference sequence). CDR3 nucleotide sequence: TGTGCCAGCATCGGGACAAACTCTGGAAACACCATATATTTT. It yields the protein CASIGTNSGNTIYF.

The chain links TRBV9 to TRBJ2-7; perhaps TRBD2 as D (6 bases). Per germline, CDR1 SGDLS and CDR2 YYNGEE. This CDR3 is 14 amino acids long. V lost 0 bases and J 4 bases, leaving 11 bases between the germline ends. The CDR3 here is CASSVDGAGYEQYF. The CDR3 nucleotides read TGTGCCAGCAGCGTAGATGGGGCGGGGTACGAGCAGTACTTC.

DNA for the CDR3: TGTGCCAGCAGCTTAGGACAGGGTGTATACAATGAGCAGTTCTTC. Its protein product is CASSLGQGVYNEQFF. The gene calls are TRBV11-2 and TRBJ2-1; 7 nucleotides agree with TRBD1. This CDR3 has 15 residues. Germline assignment: CDR1 SGHAT and CDR2 FQNNGV. V was pared by 1 base and J by 4 bases, with 4 bases of the junction left unmatched. Combining the CDR3 with reference TRBV11-2 and TRBJ2-1 gives the whole variable domain EAGVAQSPRYKIIEKRQSVAFWCNPISGHATLYWYQQILGQGPKLLIQFQNNGVVDDSQLPKDRFSAERLKGVDSTLKIQPAKLEDSAVYLCASSLGQGVYNEQFFGPGTRLTVL.

V and J are TRBV29-1 and TRBJ1-2; D is ambiguous. In germline, CDR1 is SQVTM, CDR2 ANQGSEA. V lost 3 bases, J lost 8 bases, and 10 bases lay in between. The CDR3 totals 11 residues. CDR3 sequence: CSVERLGGYTF. The CDR3 region has the DNA TGCAGCGTTGAGCGCCTGGGCGGCTACACCTTC.

The chain is built from TRBV3-1 and TRBJ1-1, with D possibly matching TRBD1 (5 bases). The CDR3 covers 14 residues. Per germline, CDR1 LGHDT and CDR2 YNNKEL (reference sequence). Trimming took off 2 bases at V and 5 bases at J, with 12 bases between the two ends. Here the CDR3 DNA reads TGTGCCAGCAGCCAAACGGGGGGGGGAACTGAAGCTTTCTTT. Translated: CASSQTGGGTEAFF.

This clonotype is a singleton in its sample. The V call is TRBV29-1, the J call TRBJ1-1; no clear D gene. The CDR3 loop spans 11 amino acids. In germline, CDR1 is SQVTM, CDR2 ANQGSEA. V shed 8 bases and J shed 2 bases, with 9 bases lying between them. CDR3 in DNA: TGCAGCTCAGAATCAAACACTGAAGCTTTCTTT. Amino acids: CSSESNTEAFF.